This passage covers 2 T cell receptor beta chains from one sample sequenced in a study of T cell responses to AZD1222 COVID-19 vaccine (dated by TCRdb to 2020 to 2022). The intended sense of this specimen's time point label: baseline before first vaccination. This sample's treatment or condition label indicates: meningococcal conjugate vaccine given as trial control. Library prep was done by the immunoSEQ multiplex PCR assay. Sourced from immuneACCESS, this table was stored by TCRdb with only in-frame sequences that have V and J called. A share of the clones is absent; for the studies checked, an unresolved V gene accounts for under half, and the remainder has no known explanation. In all, the sample holds about 220,000 clones, and around 93% of those were seen once. The ten top clones hold approximately 1% of the sample. The material sequenced was peripheral blood, taken on day 0 of MenACWY control vaccination. The source of these receptors is an adult in good health.

V is TRBV19 and J is TRBJ1-2; D is unresolved. From germline, CDR1 is LNHDA and CDR2 SQIVND (reference sequence). V was pared by 1 base and J by 7 bases, with 10 bases between. The CDR3 has 13 amino acids. As DNA, the CDR3 is TGTGCCAGTAGTATAGGGGTTAGGGCTGGCTACACCTTC. It specifies CASSIGVRAGYTF.

The chain couples TRBV12-3 or TRBV12-4 to TRBJ1-5; D gene unclear. The V end was cut by 3 bases, the J end by 5 bases, with 8 bases between. The CDR3 has 13 amino acids. Here the CDR3 DNA reads TGTGCCAGCAGTTTTGAAAGGGATCAGCCCCAGCATTTT. It codes for CASSFERDQPQHF.